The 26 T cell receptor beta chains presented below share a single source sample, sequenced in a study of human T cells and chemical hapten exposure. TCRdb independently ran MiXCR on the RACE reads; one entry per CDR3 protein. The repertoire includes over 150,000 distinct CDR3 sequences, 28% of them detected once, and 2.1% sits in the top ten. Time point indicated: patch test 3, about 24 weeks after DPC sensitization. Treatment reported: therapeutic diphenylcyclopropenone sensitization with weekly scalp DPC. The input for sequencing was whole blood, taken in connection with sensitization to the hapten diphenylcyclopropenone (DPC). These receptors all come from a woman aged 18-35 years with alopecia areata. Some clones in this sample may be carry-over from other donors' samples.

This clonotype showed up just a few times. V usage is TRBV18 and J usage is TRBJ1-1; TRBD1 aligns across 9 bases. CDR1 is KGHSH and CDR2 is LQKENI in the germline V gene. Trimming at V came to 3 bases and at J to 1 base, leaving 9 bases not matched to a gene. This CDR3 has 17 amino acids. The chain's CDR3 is CASSPEQGALSNTEAFF. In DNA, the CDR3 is TGTGCCAGCTCACCGGAACAGGGGGCCCTCTCGAACACTGAAGCTTTCTTT. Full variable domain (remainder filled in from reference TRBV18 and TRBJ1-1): NAGVMQNPRHLVRRRGQEARLRCSPMKGHSHVYWYRQLPEEGLKFMVYLQKENIIDESGMPKERFSAEFPKEGPSILRIQQVVRGDSAAYFCASSPEQGALSNTEAFFGQGTRLTVV.

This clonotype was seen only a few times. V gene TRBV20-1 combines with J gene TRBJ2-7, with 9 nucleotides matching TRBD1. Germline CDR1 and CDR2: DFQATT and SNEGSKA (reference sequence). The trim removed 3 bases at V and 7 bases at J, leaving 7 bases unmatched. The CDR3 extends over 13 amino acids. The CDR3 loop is CSARRQGVWEQYF. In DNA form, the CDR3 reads TGCAGTGCTAGGCGACAGGGGGTGTGGGAGCAGTACTTC.

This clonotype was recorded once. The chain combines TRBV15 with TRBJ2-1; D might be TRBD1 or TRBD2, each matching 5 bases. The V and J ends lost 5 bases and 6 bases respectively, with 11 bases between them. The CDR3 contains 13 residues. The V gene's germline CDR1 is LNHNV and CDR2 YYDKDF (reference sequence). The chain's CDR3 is CATSWGPSNEQFF. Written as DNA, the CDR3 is TGTGCCACCAGCTGGGGACCGAGCAATGAGCAGTTCTTC.

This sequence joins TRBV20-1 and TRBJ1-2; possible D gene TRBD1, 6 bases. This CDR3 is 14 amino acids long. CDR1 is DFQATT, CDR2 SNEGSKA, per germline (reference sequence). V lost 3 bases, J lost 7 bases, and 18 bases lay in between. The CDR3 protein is CSASGGGGDSGYTF. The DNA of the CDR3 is TGCAGTGCTAGTGGAGGGGGTGGGGATAGTGGCTACACCTTC.

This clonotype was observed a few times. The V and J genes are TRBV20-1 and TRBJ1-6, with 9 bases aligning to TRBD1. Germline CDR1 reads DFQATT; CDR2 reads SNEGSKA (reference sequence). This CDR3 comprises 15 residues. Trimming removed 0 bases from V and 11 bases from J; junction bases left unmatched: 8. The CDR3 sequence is CSARERGQGGTPLHF. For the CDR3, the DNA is TGCAGTGCTAGAGAGCGGGGACAGGGAGGGACACCCCTCCACTTT.

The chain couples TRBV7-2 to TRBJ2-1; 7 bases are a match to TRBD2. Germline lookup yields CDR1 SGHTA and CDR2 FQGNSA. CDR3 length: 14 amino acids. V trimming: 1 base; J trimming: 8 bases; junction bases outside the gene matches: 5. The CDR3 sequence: CASSLERGSDEQFF. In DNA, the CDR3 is TGTGCCAGCAGCTTAGAACGCGGGAGCGATGAGCAGTTCTTC. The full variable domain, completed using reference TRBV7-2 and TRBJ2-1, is GAGVSQSPSNKVTEKGKDVELRCDPISGHTALYWYRQSLGQGLEFLIYFQGNSAPDKSGLPSDRFSAERTGGSVSTLTIQRTQQEDSAVYLCASSLERGSDEQFFGPGTRLTVL.

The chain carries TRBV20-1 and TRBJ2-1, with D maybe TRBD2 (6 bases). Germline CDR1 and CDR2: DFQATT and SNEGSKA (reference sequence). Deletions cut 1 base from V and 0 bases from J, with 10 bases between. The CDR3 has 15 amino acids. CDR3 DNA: TGCAGTGCTAGAGGTCTAGCGATCTCCTACAATGAGCAGTTCTTC. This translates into CSARGLAISYNEQFF.

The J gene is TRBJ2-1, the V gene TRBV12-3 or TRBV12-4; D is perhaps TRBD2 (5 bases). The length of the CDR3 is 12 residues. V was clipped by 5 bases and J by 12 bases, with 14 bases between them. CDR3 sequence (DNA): TGTGCCAGCAGTCACCGGGAATTCGGGCAGTTCTTC. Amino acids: CASSHREFGQFF.

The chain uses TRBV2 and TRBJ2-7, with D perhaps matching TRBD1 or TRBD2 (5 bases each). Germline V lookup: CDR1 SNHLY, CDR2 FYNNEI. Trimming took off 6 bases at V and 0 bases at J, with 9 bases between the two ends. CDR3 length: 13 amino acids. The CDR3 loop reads CASRTGTSYEQYF. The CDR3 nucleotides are TGTGCCAGCAGAACCGGGACCTCCTACGAGCAGTACTTC.

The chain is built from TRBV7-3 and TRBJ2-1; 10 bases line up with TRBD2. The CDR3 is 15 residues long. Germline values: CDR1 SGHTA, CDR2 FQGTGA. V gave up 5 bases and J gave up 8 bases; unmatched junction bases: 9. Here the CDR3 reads CASSHASGGRDEQFF. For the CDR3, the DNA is TGTGCCAGCAGCCATGCTAGCGGGGGAAGGGATGAGCAGTTCTTC.

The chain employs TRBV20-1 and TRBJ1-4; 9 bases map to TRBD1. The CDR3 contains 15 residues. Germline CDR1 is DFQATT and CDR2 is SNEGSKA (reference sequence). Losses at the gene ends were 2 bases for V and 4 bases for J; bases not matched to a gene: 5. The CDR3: CSARNRGRDNEKLFF. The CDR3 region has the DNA TGCAGTGCTAGAAACAGGGGGCGAGATAATGAAAAACTGTTTTTT.

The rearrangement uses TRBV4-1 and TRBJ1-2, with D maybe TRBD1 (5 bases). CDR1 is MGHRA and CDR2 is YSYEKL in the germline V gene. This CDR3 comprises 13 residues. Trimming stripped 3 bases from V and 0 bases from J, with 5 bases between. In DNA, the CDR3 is TGCGCCAGCAGCCAGACAGCTAACTATGGCTACACCTTC. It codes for CASSQTANYGYTF.

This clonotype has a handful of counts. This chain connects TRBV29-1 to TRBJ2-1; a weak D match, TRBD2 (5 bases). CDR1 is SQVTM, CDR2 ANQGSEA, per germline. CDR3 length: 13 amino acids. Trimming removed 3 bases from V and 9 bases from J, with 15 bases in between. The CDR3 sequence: CSVEAGPMGEQFF. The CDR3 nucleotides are TGCAGCGTTGAGGCGGGTCCTATGGGTGAGCAGTTCTTC.

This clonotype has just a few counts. The CDR3 spells CASRYGGEKTEAFF. For the CDR3, the DNA is TGTGCCAGCAGGTATGGGGGGGAGAAGACTGAAGCTTTCTTT. The chain couples TRBV5-4 to TRBJ1-1; weak D call: TRBD1 (5 bases). The CDR3 spans 14 residues. V shed 5 bases and J shed 5 bases, with 16 bases lying between them. Per the germline V gene, CDR1 is SGHNT and CDR2 is YYREEE (reference sequence).

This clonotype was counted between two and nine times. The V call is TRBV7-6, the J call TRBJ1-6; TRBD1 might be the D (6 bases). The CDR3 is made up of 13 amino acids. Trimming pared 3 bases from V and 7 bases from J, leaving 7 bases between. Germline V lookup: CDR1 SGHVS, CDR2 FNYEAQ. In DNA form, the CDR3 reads TGTGCCAGCAGCTTTACAGGGAATTCACCCCTCCACTTT. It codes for CASSFTGNSPLHF.

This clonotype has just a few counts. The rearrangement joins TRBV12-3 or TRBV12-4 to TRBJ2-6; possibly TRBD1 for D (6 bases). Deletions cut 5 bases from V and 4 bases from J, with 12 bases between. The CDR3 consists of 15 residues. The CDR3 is CASSPPTGGANVLTF. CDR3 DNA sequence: TGTGCCAGCAGTCCACCGACAGGAGGGGCCAACGTCCTGACTTTC.

CDR3 sequence (DNA): TGTGCCATCAGTGAGAGGACGCCGGGACAGGCTGGCGGAACCCTCCACTTT. It translates to CAISERTPGQAGGTLHF. The rearrangement uses TRBV10-3 and TRBJ1-6; 8 bases agree with TRBD1. CDR1 and CDR2 (germline): ENHRY, SYGVKD. After removal of 2 bases from V and 14 bases from J, the junction contained 17 bases not matched to a gene. The CDR3 contains 17 residues.

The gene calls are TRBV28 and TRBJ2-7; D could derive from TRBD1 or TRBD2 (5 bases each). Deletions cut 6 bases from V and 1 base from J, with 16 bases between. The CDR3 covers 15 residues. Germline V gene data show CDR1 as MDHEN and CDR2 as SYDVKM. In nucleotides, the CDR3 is TGTGCCAGCAGGGGGGTAGGCAGTCCTTCCTACGAGCAGTACTTC. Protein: CASRGVGSPSYEQYF.

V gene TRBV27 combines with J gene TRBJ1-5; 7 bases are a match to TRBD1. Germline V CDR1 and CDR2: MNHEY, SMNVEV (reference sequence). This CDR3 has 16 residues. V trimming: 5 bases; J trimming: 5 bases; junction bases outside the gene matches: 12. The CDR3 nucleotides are TGTGCCAGCAGTCCTCGACAGGGAATAGGGGATCAGCCCCAGCATTTT. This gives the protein CASSPRQGIGDQPQHF.

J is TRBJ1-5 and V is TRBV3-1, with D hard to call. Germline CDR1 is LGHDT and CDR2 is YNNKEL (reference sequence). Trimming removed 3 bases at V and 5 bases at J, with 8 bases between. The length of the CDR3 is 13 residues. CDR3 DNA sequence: TGTGCCAGCAGCCACTTCCAGGATCAGCCCCAGCATTTT. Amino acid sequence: CASSHFQDQPQHF.

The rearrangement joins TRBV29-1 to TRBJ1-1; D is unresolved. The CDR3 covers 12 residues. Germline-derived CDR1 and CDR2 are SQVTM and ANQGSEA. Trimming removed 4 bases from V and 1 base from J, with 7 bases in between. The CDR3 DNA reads TGCAGCGTTGCTGGCGCGAACACTGAAGCTTTCTTT. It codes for CSVAGANTEAFF. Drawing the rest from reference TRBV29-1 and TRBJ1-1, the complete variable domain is SAVISQKPSRDICQRGTSLTIQCQVDSQVTMMFWYRQQPGQSLTLIATANQGSEATYESGFVIDKFPISRPNLTFSTLTVSNMSPEDSSIYLCSVAGANTEAFFGQGTRLTVV.

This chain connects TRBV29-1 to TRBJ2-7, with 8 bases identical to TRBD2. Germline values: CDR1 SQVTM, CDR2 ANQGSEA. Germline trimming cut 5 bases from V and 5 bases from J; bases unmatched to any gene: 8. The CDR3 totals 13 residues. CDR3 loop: CSVFSGTRNEQYF. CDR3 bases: TGCAGCGTTTTTTCCGGGACTAGGAACGAGCAGTACTTC.

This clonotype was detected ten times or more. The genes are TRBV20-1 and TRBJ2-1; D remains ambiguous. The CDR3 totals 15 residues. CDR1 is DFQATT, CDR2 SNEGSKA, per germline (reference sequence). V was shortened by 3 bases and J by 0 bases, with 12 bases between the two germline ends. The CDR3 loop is CSASVSMSSYNEQFF. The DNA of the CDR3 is TGCAGTGCTAGTGTATCCATGAGCTCCTACAATGAGCAGTTCTTC.

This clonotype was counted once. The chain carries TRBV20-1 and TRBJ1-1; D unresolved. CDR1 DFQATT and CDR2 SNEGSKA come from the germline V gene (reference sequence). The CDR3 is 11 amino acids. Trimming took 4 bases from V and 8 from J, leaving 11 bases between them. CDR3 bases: TGCAGTGCTACCGACTGGAGAGAAGCTTTCTTT. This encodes CSATDWREAFF.

The CDR3 region has the DNA TGTGCCAGCAGTACGGCCTTGAGGGGGTACGAGCAGTACTTC. This gives the protein CASSTALRGYEQYF. The chain employs TRBV6-2 or TRBV6-3 and TRBJ2-7; TRBD1 is a possible D gene (6 bases). Germline values: CDR1 MNHEY, CDR2 SVGEGT. CDR3 size: 14 residues. The V end lost 5 bases, the J end lost 4 bases, and 15 bases lay between the germline ends.

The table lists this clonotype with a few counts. CDR3 protein: CASSQGIQAVEQYF. The CDR3, as DNA: TGTGCCAGCAGCCAAGGGATACAAGCGGTCGAGCAGTACTTC. This chain connects TRBV3-1 to TRBJ2-7; D may be TRBD2 (5 bases). There are 14 residues in the CDR3. Trimming pared 1 base from V and 6 bases from J, leaving 13 bases between. From germline, CDR1 is LGHDT and CDR2 YNNKEL (reference sequence).